This entry lists 10 T cell receptor beta chains sequenced from one sample in a study of T cells after somatic rescue of genetic block. TCRdb's copy holds only in-frame clones and misses some; the assay was immunoSEQ multiplex PCR. The table lists 88,000 or so clones, approximately 90% of them singletons. The sample comprised peripheral blood mononuclear cells (PBMCs). These receptors were collected from a woman between 18 and 29 years old.

The rearrangement uses TRBV28 and TRBJ1-2; no firm D call. In germline, CDR1 is MDHEN, CDR2 SYDVKM. The CDR3 is 12 residues long. V lost 2 bases and J lost 4, with 5 bases in between. CDR3 residues: CASSLKLYGYTF. The CDR3 region has the DNA TGTGCCAGCAGTTTAAAACTCTATGGCTACACCTTC.

The chain joins TRBV28 to TRBJ1-5; possibly TRBD1 for D (5 bases). Germline loops: CDR1 MDHEN, CDR2 SYDVKM. V lost 6 bases, J lost 3 bases, and 30 bases lay in between. The CDR3 is 20 amino acids. The chain's CDR3 is CASRHPGTSRGSSPNQPQHF. CDR3 in DNA: TGTGCCAGCAGACACCCTGGGACGTCCCGAGGATCTTCCCCCAATCAGCCCCAGCATTTT.

This clone appeared once. This chain joins TRBV7-7 and TRBJ2-1; 8 positions agree with TRBD2. This CDR3 contains 18 residues. Germline lookup yields CDR1 SSHAT and CDR2 FNYEAQ (reference sequence). The CDR3 reads CASSKRRGSGDSYNEQFF. CDR3 coding DNA: TGTGCTAGCTCAAAAAGGAGGGGTAGCGGGGATTCCTACAATGAGCAGTTCTTC.

The rearrangement links TRBV5-1 to TRBJ2-7; TRBD1 agrees at 12 bases. This CDR3 region has 15 residues. Germline CDR1 is SGHRS and CDR2 is YFSETQ. After removal of 4 bases from V and 2 bases from J, the junction contained 4 bases not matched to a gene. CDR3: CASSPGQGAAYEQYF. CDR3 bases: TGCGCCAGCAGCCCGGGACAGGGGGCGGCCTACGAGCAGTACTTC. Full variable domain (outside the CDR3, taken from reference TRBV5-1 and TRBJ2-7): KAGVTQTPRYLIKTRGQQVTLSCSPISGHRSVSWYQQTPGQGLQFLFEYFSETQRNKGNFPGRFSGRQFSNSRSEMNVSTLELGDSALYLCASSPGQGAAYEQYFGPGTRLTVT.

The chain employs TRBV6-6 and TRBJ2-3, with D perhaps TRBD1 (6 bases). CDR1 is MNHNY and CDR2 is SVGAGI in the germline V gene (reference sequence). Trimming removed 7 bases at V and 2 bases at J, with 16 bases between. The CDR3 sequence is 15 residues long. The DNA for the CDR3 is TGTGCCAGCATCAAGGGGGTGGGAATCACAGATACGCAGTATTTT. It yields the protein CASIKGVGITDTQYF.

The chain carries TRBV19 and TRBJ1-2, with 7 nucleotides matching TRBD1. CDR3 length equals 12 residues. The V and J ends lost 4 bases and 9 bases, in that order; junction bases with no gene match: 5. Germline loops: CDR1 LNHDA, CDR2 SQIVND (reference sequence). The CDR3 DNA reads TGTGCCAGTAGTACTGGGACAGTCAGCTACACCTTC. It is translated as CASSTGTVSYTF.

V is TRBV29-1 and J is TRBJ2-7, with TRBD2 identical over 10 bases. V gave up 0 bases and J gave up 4 bases; unmatched junction bases: 6. The CDR3 length is 15 residues. CDR1 and CDR2 from the germline V gene are SQVTM and ANQGSEA. CDR3 nucleotide sequence: TGCAGCGTTGAAGAGGGCCCAGCGGGAGGGTACGAGCAGTACTTC. As protein: CSVEEGPAGGYEQYF.

This chain joins TRBV27 and TRBJ2-7, with D unclear. Germline CDR1 is MNHEY and CDR2 is SMNVEV (reference sequence). Trimming shortened V by 4 bases and J by 1 base, and 8 bases separated the two germline ends. The CDR3 has 13 residues. The CDR3 loop is CASSSSDSYEQYF. CDR3 sequence (DNA): TGTGCCAGCAGTTCCTCGGATTCCTACGAGCAGTACTTC.

The rearrangement links TRBV29-1 to TRBJ2-7; 10 positions match TRBD2. The CDR3 is 14 residues long. Germline trimming cut 5 bases from V and 4 bases from J; bases unmatched to any gene: 8. Looked up from germline, CDR1 is SQVTM and CDR2 is ANQGSEA. The CDR3 sequence is CSVTTSGNLYEQYF. The CDR3 coding sequence is TGCAGCGTTACAACTAGCGGGAACCTGTACGAGCAGTACTTC.

The rearrangement joins TRBV28 to TRBJ2-7, with a possible D match to TRBD1 (6 bases). The CDR3 contains 15 residues. The germline gives CDR1 MDHEN, CDR2 SYDVKM. V was clipped by 5 bases and J by 4 bases, with 18 bases between them. The CDR3 spells CASSPGTPPSYEQYF. The DNA of the CDR3 is TGTGCCAGCAGTCCCGGGACACCCCCATCTTACGAGCAGTACTTC.